This entry lists 8 T cell receptor beta chains sequenced from one sample in a study of tumor and adjacent non-tumor tissue in lung cancer. No cell sorting was done before RNA was extracted from the tissue. More than 3 cm separated this lung sample from the edge of the tumor. A modified ARM-PCR protocol with three rounds of nested PCR amplified TCRbeta. TCRdb analysed the multiplex PCR reads with MiXCR anew, one entry per CDR3 protein. Of 65,000 to 85,000 distinct CDR3 sequences in the sample, 75% to 85% were seen once. What was sequenced was distant non-tumor lung tissue. These receptor sequences come from a man in his 60s with non-small cell lung cancer.

About this clonotype: In this CDR3 the conserved last residue, phenylalanine or tryptophan, is missing, so a read error is likely. The chain is built from TRBV29-1 and TRBJ2-3; D remains unclear. The CDR3 runs to 15 residues. Germline assignment: CDR1 SQVTM and CDR2 ANQGSEA. The CDR3 reads CCVDGSGGITDTQYL. CDR3 bases: TGCTGCGTTGATGGTTCTGGCGGAATCACAGATACGCAGTATTTA.

With regard to this clonotype: The CDR3 end shows no conserved phenylalanine or tryptophan, and so a read error is likely. V gene TRBV28 combines with J gene TRBJ2-3; TRBD2 matches at 7 bases. This CDR3 region has 14 residues. Germline loops: CDR1 MDHEN, CDR2 SYDVKM. The CDR3 nucleotides are TGTGCCGGCAGTTTCCTAGCGGGCACAGATACGCAGTATTAT. Translating it yields CAGSFLAGTDTQYY.

A remark on this clonotype: Likely a read error: the CDR3 ends without its conserved phenylalanine or tryptophan. The chain joins TRBV29-1 to TRBJ2-3; tentatively, D is TRBD2 (6 bases). Trimming stripped 3 bases from V and 5 bases from J, with 15 bases between. The CDR3 consists of 14 residues. In germline, CDR1 is SQVTM, CDR2 ANQGSEA. For the CDR3, the DNA is TGCAGCGTTGACGAGACAGCTAGCGTAGATACGCAGTATCTT. As protein: CSVDETASVDTQYL.

As to this clonotype: The junction differs from germline at one of its ends, possibly a read error. CDR3 loop: CASGIAGVQNIQYF. CDR3 sequence (DNA): TGTGCCAGCGGCATCGCGGGAGTTCAAAACATTCAGTACTTC. This chain uses TRBV5-1 with TRBJ2-4; TRBD2 matches at 7 bases. Per the germline V gene, CDR1 is SGHRS and CDR2 is YFSETQ. This CDR3 spans 14 amino acids.

This clonotype was recorded a few times. The gene calls are TRBV29-1 and TRBJ2-3; no definite D call. Germline V gene lookup returns CDR1 SQVTM and CDR2 ANQGSEA. Trimming took 8 bases from V and 0 from J, leaving 12 bases between them. This CDR3 region has 13 residues. CDR3 nucleotides: TGCAGCCTCTTAAGGCCTAGCACAGATACGCAGTATTTT. Protein product: CSLLRPSTDTQYF.

On this clonotype: Sequence at one end of the junction differs from germline and may be a read error. As DNA, the CDR3 is TGTGTCAGCAGTCGAGCCGTCTTCCCCTACGAGCAGTACTTC. The encoded protein is CVSSRAVFPYEQYF. The chain uses TRBV6-5 and TRBJ2-7, with D hard to call. The CDR3 length is 14 residues. Germline assignment: CDR1 MNHEY and CDR2 SVGAGI.

With respect to this clonotype: A much larger clone lies a single base off, so this may be a read error. This CDR3 is missing its conserved last phenylalanine or tryptophan, likely due to a read error. The chain is built from TRBV24-1 and TRBJ1-5; maybe TRBD1 (6 bases). This CDR3 is 15 amino acids long. V was shortened by 3 bases and J by 6 bases, with 14 bases between the two germline ends. CDR1 and CDR2 (germline): KGHDR, SFDVKD. The CDR3 DNA follows: TGTGCCACCAGTGATACACAGGGCCAGGGTCAGCCCCAGCATATT. Protein sequence: CATSDTQGQGQPQHI.

This clonotype was seen only once. The rearrangement joins TRBV2 to TRBJ2-3; 13 nucleotides agree with TRBD2. Germline CDR1 SNHLY, CDR2 FYNNEI. The CDR3 is 17 amino acids. Trimming at V came to 2 bases and at J to 4 bases, leaving 6 bases not matched to a gene. The CDR3 nucleotides are TGTGCCAGCAGTGAACGATGGACTAGCGGGAGTTCAGATACGCAGTATTTT. The encoded protein is CASSERWTSGSSDTQYF.